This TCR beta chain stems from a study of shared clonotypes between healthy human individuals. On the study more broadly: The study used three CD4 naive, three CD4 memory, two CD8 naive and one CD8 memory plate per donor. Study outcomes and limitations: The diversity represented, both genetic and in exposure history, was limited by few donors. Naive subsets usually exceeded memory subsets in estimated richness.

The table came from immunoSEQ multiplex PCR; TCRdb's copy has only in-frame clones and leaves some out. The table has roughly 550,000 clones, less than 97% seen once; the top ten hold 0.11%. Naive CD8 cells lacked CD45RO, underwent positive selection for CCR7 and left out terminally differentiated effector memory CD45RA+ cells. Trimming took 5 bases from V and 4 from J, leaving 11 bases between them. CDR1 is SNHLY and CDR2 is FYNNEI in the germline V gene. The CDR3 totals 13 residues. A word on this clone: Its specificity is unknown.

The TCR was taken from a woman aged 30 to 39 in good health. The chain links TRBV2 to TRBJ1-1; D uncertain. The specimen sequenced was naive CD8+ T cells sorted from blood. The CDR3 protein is CASSSMGSTEAFF. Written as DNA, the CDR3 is TGTGCCAGCAGTTCCATGGGTAGCACTGAAGCTTTCTTT.